This paragraph covers one T cell receptor beta chain sequence. These data originate in a study of shared clonotypes between healthy human individuals. Profiled with immunoSEQ multiplex PCR; TCRdb holds only in-frame clones, not every one. The repertoire consists of 600,000 to 800,000 clones, with approximately 77% occurring once and the leading ten covering less than 2%. In germline, CDR1 is SGHVS, CDR2 FNYEAQ. The CDR3 totals 16 residues. The V end lost 1 base, the J end lost 1 base, and 8 bases lay between the germline ends. The specimen was memory CD4+ T cells sorted from blood. The sample's subset: CD45RA-negative fraction. The chain joins TRBV7-6 to TRBJ2-6; D gene ambiguous. The sequence came from a woman aged 25 to 39 in good health. The CDR3 protein is CASSLDGESGANVLTF. DNA of the CDR3: TGTGCCAGCAGCTTAGATGGGGAATCTGGGGCCAACGTCCTGACTTTC. Variable domain in full (rest from reference TRBV7-6 and TRBJ2-6): GAGVSQSPRYKVTKRGQDVALRCDPISGHVSLYWYRQALGQGPEFLTYFNYEAQQDKSGLPNDRFSAERPEGSISTLTIQRTEQRDSAMYRCASSLDGESGANVLTFGAGSRLTVL.